The following is a T cell receptor beta chain sequence with its context. No antigen is known for it. TCRdb re-derived calls from the 5' RACE reads in MiXCR, one entry per CDR3 protein. The repertoire includes about 14,000 distinct CDR3 sequences, around 10% of them detected once, and 25% to 30% sits in the top ten. This specimen comes from a study of spatial heterogeneity in lung cancer. Study context: Beta-chain sequences were consistently detected more often than alpha-chain sequences. Notes on the study in general: Relative to follow-up, resection was when ubiquitous expanded tumor TCRs appeared more in blood.

Regarding time point: sample taken at primary tumor resection. The input material, whole RNA from tumor, nontumor lung or frozen PBMC, was sequenced unsorted. Donors were roughly 70 untreated early-stage non-small cell lung cancer patients. Germline V gives CDR1 DFQATT, CDR2 SNEGSKA (reference sequence). The CDR3 extends over 15 amino acids. V was pared by 3 bases and J by 7 bases, with 13 bases of the junction left unmatched. The source is a male donor with early-stage non-small cell lung cancer. The chain employs TRBV20-1 and TRBJ2-5, with 8 bases lining up with TRBD1. The sample in question was PBMCs, obtained at surgery. The CDR3 DNA follows: TGCAGTGCTAGTTTACCCCCAGGGGGCGCGGGGACCCAGTACTTC. This translates into CSASLPPGGAGTQYF.